The rows below give T cell receptor beta chains drawn from one sample of a study of T cells after yellow fever vaccination. TCRdb re-analysed the 5' RACE reads in MiXCR, keeping a single row per CDR3 protein. The table includes just under 600,000 distinct CDR3 sequences, roughly 13% detected once. The sample consisted of PBMCs, taken on the day of the yellow fever booster vaccination. The source is a man aged 25 to 40 who received the YFV17D yellow fever vaccine. CDR3s include the opening cysteine and the closing phenylalanine or tryptophan. The D gene is left open where the match is weak. Rows give clone size only sometimes, using once, few, many, or a class for an expanded clone.

d_gene,j_gene,v_gene,abundance,CDR3aa,CDR3nt
TRBD1,TRBJ2-7,TRBV12-3/TRBV12-4,many,CASSRGQPSYEQYF,TGTGCCAGCAGCCGGGGACAGCCGTCCTACGAGCAGTACTTC
NA,TRBJ2-5,TRBV7-9,NA,CASSFWASQETQYF,TGTGCCAGCAGCTTTTGGGCTAGTCAAGAGACCCAGTACTTC
NA,TRBJ1-5,TRBV7-8,few,CASSLGFGDSNQPQHF,TGTGCCAGCAGCTTGGGTTTTGGGGATAGCAACCAGCCCCAGCATTTT
NA,TRBJ1-2,TRBV12-3/TRBV12-4,NA,CASSLIPGAVHYGYTF,TGTGCCAGCAGTTTAATTCCGGGGGCGGTCCACTATGGCTACACCTTC
NA,TRBJ2-1,TRBV5-1,NA,CASSSTQISYNEQFF,TGCGCCAGCAGTTCGACACAGATCTCCTACAATGAGCAGTTCTTC
NA,TRBJ2-3,TRBV6-4,many,CASSDSPTDTQYF,TGTGCCAGCAGTGACTCCCCCACAGATACGCAGTATTTT
NA,TRBJ2-7,TRBV11-2,NA,CASSLVTKQYF,TGTGCCAGCAGCTTAGTGACGAAGCAGTACTTC
TRBD1,TRBJ2-7,TRBV4-1,few,CASSQGDRSYEQYF,TGCGCCAGCAGCCAAGGGGACAGATCCTACGAGCAGTACTTC
NA,TRBJ2-1,TRBV20-1,few,CSASDKLNEQFF,TGCAGTGCTAGCGACAAATTGAATGAGCAGTTCTTC
NA,TRBJ2-1,TRBV12-3/TRBV12-4,many,CASSLGGRPYNEQFF,TGTGCCAGCAGTTTAGGGGGGAGGCCCTACAATGAGCAGTTCTTC
NA,TRBJ1-4,TRBV7-2,few,CASSLGAGINEKLFF,TGTGCCAGCAGCCTCGGGGCTGGGATTAATGAAAAACTGTTTTTT
NA,TRBJ1-1,TRBV15,NA,CATSRDPGGYMNTEAFF,TGTGCCACCAGCAGAGATCCCGGGGGTTACATGAACACTGAAGCTTTCTTT
TRBD1,TRBJ1-1,TRBV25-1,NA,CASGGQLPNTEAFF,TGTGCCAGCGGGGGACAGCTCCCGAACACTGAAGCTTTCTTT
TRBD2,TRBJ2-7,TRBV20-1,NA,CSAGREGLHEQYF,TGCAGTGCTGGGCGGGAGGGCCTCCACGAGCAGTACTTC
NA,TRBJ2-1,TRBV20-1,NA,CSARRAVGGSEQFF,TGCAGTGCTAGACGCGCCGTCGGGGGCAGTGAGCAGTTCTTC
NA,TRBJ1-2,TRBV9,many,CASSVGGELLGYTF,TGTGCCAGCAGCGTAGGCGGAGAATTACTTGGCTACACCTTC
TRBD2,TRBJ2-2,TRBV20-1,NA,CSAASGSAVPGELFF,TGCAGTGCTGCCAGCGGGAGTGCGGTCCCCGGGGAGCTGTTTTTT
NA,TRBJ1-1,TRBV20-1,few,CSATGNLNTEAFF,TGCAGTGCTACCGGGAACTTGAACACTGAAGCTTTCTTT
NA,TRBJ2-7,TRBV19,many,CASSNGQTYEQYF,TGTGCCAGTAGTAACGGACAGACCTACGAGCAGTACTTC
NA,TRBJ1-6,TRBV12-3/TRBV12-4,NA,CASTTRASYNSPLHF,TGTGCCAGCACAACCAGGGCAAGCTATAATTCACCCCTCCACTTT
NA,TRBJ2-1,TRBV7-2,NA,CASSSWGGPNEQFF,TGTGCCAGCAGCTCATGGGGGGGGCCAAATGAGCAGTTCTTC
NA,TRBJ1-2,TRBV6-1,NA,CASSEVNYGYTF,TGTGCCAGCAGTGAAGTAAACTATGGCTACACCTTC
NA,TRBJ2-5,TRBV4-3,few,CASSQERGSGAETQYF,TGCGCCAGCAGCCAAGAGAGGGGGAGTGGAGCAGAGACCCAGTACTTC
TRBD1,TRBJ2-6,TRBV4-3,NA,CASSQDWDRAGSGANVLTF,TGCGCCAGCAGCCAAGATTGGGACAGGGCGGGCTCTGGGGCCAACGTCCTGACTTTC
TRBD2,TRBJ2-1,TRBV20-1,NA,CSAAPGTRTYNEQFF,TGCAGTGCCGCTCCCGGGACTAGAACCTACAATGAGCAGTTCTTC
NA,TRBJ2-1,TRBV11-2,NA,CASSLGDAPGEQFF,TGTGCCAGCAGCTTAGGGGACGCCCCCGGTGAGCAGTTCTTC
TRBD2,TRBJ2-2,TRBV18,many,CASSPRTSANTGELFF,TGTGCCAGCTCACCTCGGACTAGCGCGAACACCGGGGAGCTGTTTTTT
TRBD2,TRBJ2-2,TRBV2,NA,CTSSTTGTSGDTGELFF,TGTACCAGCAGCACCACCGGGACTAGCGGAGACACCGGGGAGCTGTTTTTT
NA,TRBJ2-1,TRBV5-1,NA,CASSLQPAGLYNEQFF,TGCGCCAGCAGCTTGCAACCTGCAGGGTTATACAATGAGCAGTTCTTC
NA,TRBJ1-3,TRBV15,NA,CATSRDSLFSGGNTIYF,TGTGCCACCAGCAGAGACAGCCTCTTCTCTGGTGGAAACACCATATATTTT
TRBD2,TRBJ2-5,TRBV19,NA,CASRRTSAIETQYF,TGTGCCAGTAGGAGGACTAGCGCGATAGAGACCCAGTACTTC
TRBD1,TRBJ2-1,TRBV10-2,NA,CASSGDRKQFF,TGCGCCAGCAGTGGGGACAGGAAGCAGTTCTTC
TRBD2,TRBJ2-2,TRBV7-2,few,CASSLVDGLAAGELFF,TGTGCCAGCAGCTTAGTCGACGGACTAGCGGCCGGGGAGCTGTTTTTT
TRBD2,TRBJ2-7,TRBV19,NA,CASSTQGTTHGEQYF,TGTGCCAGTAGTACACAAGGGACTACCCACGGGGAGCAGTACTTC
NA,TRBJ2-1,TRBV7-9,NA,CASSLLVGEQFF,TGTGCCAGCAGCTTACTTGTTGGTGAGCAGTTCTTC
NA,TRBJ2-3,TRBV4-3,NA,CASSQDGGLDTQYF,TGCGCCAGCAGCCAAGATGGGGGTTTAGATACGCAGTATTTT
NA,TRBJ2-3,TRBV29-1,few,CSDEGPGVDTQYF,TGCAGCGATGAGGGACCGGGAGTTGATACGCAGTATTTT
NA,TRBJ2-1,TRBV5-1,NA,CASSQEVSQGQFF,TGCGCCAGCAGCCAGGAAGTATCCCAGGGGCAGTTCTTC
NA,TRBJ1-5,TRBV5-4,few,CASSIQGIRQPQHF,TGTGCCAGCAGCATTCAGGGCATTCGACAGCCCCAGCATTTT
TRBD2,TRBJ2-3,TRBV6-2/TRBV6-3,few,CASGTIRKAQYF,TGTGCCAGCGGGACTATTCGGAAGGCGCAGTATTTT
TRBD2,TRBJ2-7,TRBV27,few,CAASAGGEQYF,TGTGCCGCCTCCGCGGGGGGTGAGCAGTACTTC
TRBD1,TRBJ2-7,TRBV11-2,NA,CASSLVPREGALYYEQYF,TGTGCCAGCAGCTTAGTTCCCCGAGAGGGGGCCCTCTACTACGAGCAGTACTTC
TRBD2,TRBJ2-3,TRBV6-1,few,CASTPGGIADTQYF,TGTGCCAGCACCCCCGGGGGGATTGCAGATACGCAGTATTTT
NA,TRBJ2-1,TRBV29-1,few,CSVERAGPYNEQFF,TGCAGCGTTGAGAGGGCGGGTCCCTACAATGAGCAGTTCTTC
TRBD1,TRBJ2-2,TRBV5-1,NA,CASSRQGGTTGELFF,TGCGCCAGCAGCAGACAGGGTGGCACCACCGGGGAGCTGTTTTTT
NA,TRBJ1-1,TRBV18,few,CASSPNPTDTEAFF,TGTGCCAGCTCACCAAACCCAACGGACACTGAAGCTTTCTTT
NA,TRBJ2-6,TRBV28,NA,CASSNPSFISGANVLTF,TGTGCCAGCAGTAACCCCTCTTTTATATCTGGGGCCAACGTCCTGACTTTC
NA,TRBJ2-3,TRBV20-1,NA,CSAFPGNTDTQYF,TGCAGTGCTTTCCCCGGGAACACAGATACGCAGTATTTT
NA,TRBJ2-4,TRBV25-1,NA,CASSGSHIQYF,TGTGCCAGCAGTGGCTCCCACATTCAGTACTTC
TRBD1,TRBJ2-7,TRBV29-1,NA,CSVMDTGTGYEQYF,TGCAGCGTGATGGACACCGGGACAGGGTACGAGCAGTACTTC
NA,TRBJ2-2,TRBV10-1,NA,CASSVTVTGELFF,TGCGCCAGCAGTGTTACGGTTACCGGGGAGCTGTTTTTT
TRBD2,TRBJ2-4,TRBV20-1,NA,CSARYSGRSLAKNIQYF,TGCAGTGCTAGGTACAGCGGGAGGAGCCTAGCCAAAAACATTCAGTACTTC
TRBD2,TRBJ2-1,TRBV28,few,CASSLPGLAGLNEQFF,TGTGCCAGCAGTTTACCGGGACTAGCGGGACTAAATGAGCAGTTCTTC